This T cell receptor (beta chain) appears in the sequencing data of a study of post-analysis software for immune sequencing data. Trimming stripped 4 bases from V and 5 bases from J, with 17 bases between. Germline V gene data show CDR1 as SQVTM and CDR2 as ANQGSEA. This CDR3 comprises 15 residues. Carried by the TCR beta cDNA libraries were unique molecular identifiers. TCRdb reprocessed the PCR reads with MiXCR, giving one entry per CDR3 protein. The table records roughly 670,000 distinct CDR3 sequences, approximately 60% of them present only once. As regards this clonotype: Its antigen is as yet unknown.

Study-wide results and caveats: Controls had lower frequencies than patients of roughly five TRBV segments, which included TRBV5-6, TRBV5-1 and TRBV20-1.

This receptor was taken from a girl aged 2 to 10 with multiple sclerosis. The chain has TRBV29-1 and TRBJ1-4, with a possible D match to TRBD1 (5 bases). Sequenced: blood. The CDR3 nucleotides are TGCAGCGTTGGAAGCGGGGTCAGGGCAAATGAAAAACTGTTTTTT. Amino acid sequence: CSVGSGVRANEKLFF.